A single sample is the source of the 18 T cell receptor beta chains below, sequenced in a study of cytomegalovirus exposure and HLA in healthy donors. The table came from immunoSEQ multiplex PCR; TCRdb's copy has only in-frame clones and leaves some out. The sample includes some 130,000 clones, roughly four fifths of them seen just once. The sample comprised PBMCs. The receptors derive from a man in his thirties or forties in good health and CMV-seropositive.

This clone was picked up one time. CDR3 sequence: CASSGAGGPETQYF. In DNA form, the CDR3 reads TGTGCCAGCAGTGGGGCGGGGGGGCCGGAGACCCAGTACTTC. The V and J genes are TRBV2 and TRBJ2-5, with TRBD2 matching over 9 bases. The germline gives CDR1 SNHLY, CDR2 FYNNEI. Trimming took 4 bases from V and 5 from J; bases not matched to a gene: 5. This CDR3 has 14 amino acids.

This chain links TRBV9 with TRBJ2-1; 12 nucleotides agree with TRBD2. This CDR3 has 15 amino acids. The V and J ends lost 0 bases and 9 bases, in that order; junction bases with no gene match: 4. In germline, CDR1 is SGDLS, CDR2 YYNGEE. CDR3 sequence reads: CASSVASGGASEQFF. In nucleotides, the CDR3 is TGTGCCAGCAGCGTAGCTAGCGGGGGGGCCAGTGAGCAGTTCTTC. Based on the CDR3 plus reference TRBV9 and TRBJ2-1, the full variable domain is DSGVTQTPKHLITATGQRVTLRCSPRSGDLSVYWYQQSLDQGLQFLIQYYNGEERAKGNILERFSAQQFPDLHSELNLSSLELGDSALYFCASSVASGGASEQFFGPGTRLTVL.

The chain is built from TRBV7-6 and TRBJ1-5, with D perhaps TRBD1 (5 bases). The CDR3 loop spans 14 amino acids. V was cut by 5 bases and J by 7 bases, with 15 bases left in between. The germline V gene has CDR1 SGHVS and CDR2 FNYEAQ. The CDR3 nucleotides read TGTGCCAGCAGCCCCGATAGGGGTGTACAGCCCCAGCATTTT. Translated: CASSPDRGVQPQHF.

This clone was observed once. The chain recombines TRBV2 with TRBJ1-4; TRBD1 aligns across 8 bases. The V gene end was trimmed by 9 bases and the J gene end by 3 bases; junction bases not matched to a gene: 6. The CDR3 spans 14 residues. Per the germline V gene, CDR1 is SNHLY and CDR2 is FYNNEI. For the CDR3, the DNA is TGTGCCAGTCGCAAGGGACAGGCTAATGAAAAACTGTTTTTT. It yields the protein CASRKGQANEKLFF.

This chain links TRBV5-1 with TRBJ1-1; 9 bases align to TRBD1. This CDR3 spans 14 amino acids. V trimming: 4 bases; J trimming: 3 bases; junction bases outside the gene matches: 4. Germline V gene data show CDR1 as SGHRS and CDR2 as YFSETQ. The CDR3 DNA reads TGCGCCAGCAGCCCAACAGGGGGCGACACTGAAGCTTTCTTT. It is translated as CASSPTGGDTEAFF.

The chain carries TRBV19 and TRBJ1-2; 8 bases are shared with TRBD1. This CDR3 region has 16 residues. Germline-derived CDR1 and CDR2 are LNHDA and SQIVND (reference sequence). The V gene end was trimmed by 1 base and the J gene end by 3 bases; junction bases not matched to a gene: 7. The CDR3 protein is CASSIAWDRMYYGYTF. The DNA for the CDR3 is TGTGCCAGTAGTATAGCTTGGGACAGGATGTACTATGGCTACACCTTC.

The chain is built from TRBV5-1 and TRBJ2-1; tentatively, D is TRBD1 (5 bases). Germline V lookup: CDR1 SGHRS, CDR2 YFSETQ. V was clipped by 0 bases and J by 0 bases, with 16 bases between them. The CDR3 runs 18 residues. The CDR3 here is CASSLVFRAASSYNEQFF. The DNA for the CDR3 is TGCGCCAGCAGCTTGGTATTCAGGGCGGCCAGCTCCTACAATGAGCAGTTCTTC.

This clone turned up a few times. The rearrangement links TRBV5-1 to TRBJ1-6, with D possibly matching TRBD1 (6 bases). The germline V gene encodes CDR1 SGHRS and CDR2 YFSETQ. This CDR3 is 15 amino acids long. V was pared by 6 bases and J by 7 bases, with 17 bases between. The CDR3 nucleotides read TGCGCCAGCACCAGAGACCAGGGGAGAAATTCACCCCTCCACTTT. This sequence encodes CASTRDQGRNSPLHF.

The rearrangement uses TRBV7-3 and TRBJ1-1, with 8 bases aligning to TRBD1. Germline lookup yields CDR1 SGHTA and CDR2 FQGTGA. The CDR3 totals 15 residues. V was clipped by 3 bases and J by 4 bases; unmatched bases: 7. The CDR3 DNA sequence: TGTGCCAGCAGCTTCCAGGGGGCGGGGGTCACTGAAGCTTTCTTT. Amino acid sequence: CASSFQGAGVTEAFF.

The V and J genes are TRBV6-4 and TRBJ1-1; 7 nucleotides align to TRBD1. The V gene's germline CDR1 is MRHNA and CDR2 SNTAGT. V was clipped by 6 bases and J by 1 base; unmatched bases: 11. CDR3 length: 16 amino acids. CDR3 coding DNA: TGTGCCAGCAGGAAGGAGGGGGCGCATGGGAACACTGAAGCTTTCTTT. Translating gives CASRKEGAHGNTEAFF.

The V gene is TRBV7-9, the J gene TRBJ1-4; 8 positions agree with TRBD1. V was pared by 6 bases and J by 8 bases, with 8 bases of the junction left unmatched. The CDR3 contains 14 residues. Germline CDR1 reads SEHNR; CDR2 reads FQNEAQ (reference sequence). This CDR3 reads CASSQTGVGEKLFF. The CDR3 DNA follows: TGTGCCAGCAGTCAGACAGGGGTGGGCGAAAAACTGTTTTTT.

The V gene is TRBV7-2, the J gene TRBJ1-5; 7 bases line up with TRBD1. V lost 5 bases to trimming and J lost 7 bases; unmatched junction nucleotides: 5. The length of the CDR3 is 13 residues. The V gene's germline CDR1 is SGHTA and CDR2 FQGNSA. CDR3 bases: TGTGCCAGCAGCGTTACAGGGGAACAGCCCCAGCATTTT. It encodes CASSVTGEQPQHF.

The J gene is TRBJ1-5, the V gene TRBV5-8, with D unclear. CDR3 size: 15 residues. Germline lookup yields CDR1 SGHTS and CDR2 YDEGEE. V dropped 0 bases and J dropped 2 bases, with 9 bases sitting between them. As DNA, the CDR3 is TGTGCCAGCAGCTTGGGGGAGTTAGGCAATCAGCCCCAGCATTTT. Protein sequence: CASSLGELGNQPQHF.

The table lists this clone with a count of one. The rearrangement uses TRBV10-3 and TRBJ2-7; 7 positions match TRBD1. The V gene end was trimmed by 8 bases and the J gene end by 3 bases; junction bases not matched to a gene: 7. Germline CDR1 reads ENHRY; CDR2 reads SYGVKD. The CDR3 totals 13 residues. For the CDR3, the DNA is TGTGCCATCGGAAGGGACAGAAACTACGAGCAGTACTTC. This translates into CAIGRDRNYEQYF.

The rearrangement uses TRBV9 and TRBJ2-3; D is undetermined. This CDR3 region has 15 residues. Trimming pared 4 bases from V and 0 bases from J, leaving 12 bases between. Germline values: CDR1 SGDLS, CDR2 YYNGEE. The CDR3 DNA sequence: TGTGCCAGCAGCCCCTACTTAACTAGCACAGATACGCAGTATTTT. Protein: CASSPYLTSTDTQYF.

The chain recombines TRBV2 with TRBJ1-1; TRBD1 agrees at 7 bases. Germline V gene data show CDR1 as SNHLY and CDR2 as FYNNEI. Germline trimming cut 8 bases from V and 5 bases from J; bases unmatched to any gene: 5. The length of the CDR3 is 12 residues. The CDR3 reads CASGTGDTEAFF. For the CDR3, the DNA is TGTGCCAGCGGAACAGGGGATACTGAAGCTTTCTTT.

This chain connects TRBV5-1 to TRBJ1-5, with TRBD1 as a possible D gene (6 bases). This CDR3 spans 15 amino acids. CDR1 is SGHRS, CDR2 YFSETQ, per germline. V was trimmed by 0 bases and J by 7 bases, leaving 14 bases between them. The CDR3 DNA follows: TGCGCCAGCAGCTTGGATAATGGACAGCTACAGCCCCAGCATTTT. Translating it yields CASSLDNGQLQPQHF.

The rearrangement joins TRBV2 to TRBJ2-1, with a tentative D call TRBD2 (5 bases). Between the trimmed V and J ends, which lost 4 bases and 6 bases, there was a span of 19 bases. This CDR3 region has 16 residues. CDR1 and CDR2 from the germline V gene are SNHLY and FYNNEI. The CDR3 is CASSGPLAGGTNEQFF. The DNA for the CDR3 is TGTGCCAGCAGTGGGCCCTTAGCCGGAGGTACCAATGAGCAGTTCTTC.